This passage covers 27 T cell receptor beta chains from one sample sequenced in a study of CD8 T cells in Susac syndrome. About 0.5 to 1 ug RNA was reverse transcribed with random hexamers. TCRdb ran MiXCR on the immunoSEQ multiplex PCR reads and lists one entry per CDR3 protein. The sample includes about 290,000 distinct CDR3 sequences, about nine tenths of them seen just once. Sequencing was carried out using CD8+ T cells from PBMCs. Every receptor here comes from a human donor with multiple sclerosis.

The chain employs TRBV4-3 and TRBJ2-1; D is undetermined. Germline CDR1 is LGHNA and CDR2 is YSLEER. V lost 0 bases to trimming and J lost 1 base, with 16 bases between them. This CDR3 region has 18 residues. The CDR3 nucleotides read TGCGCCAGCAGCCAAGATTCGGTTGCAGCATCGTCCTACAATGAGCAGTTCTTC. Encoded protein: CASSQDSVAASSYNEQFF.

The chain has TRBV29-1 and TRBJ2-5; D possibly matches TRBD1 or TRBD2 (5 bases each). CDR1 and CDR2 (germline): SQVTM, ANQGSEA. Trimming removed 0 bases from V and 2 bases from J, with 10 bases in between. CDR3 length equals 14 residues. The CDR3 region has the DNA TGCAGCGTTGAAGACCGGGACCCGCAAGAGACCCAGTACTTC. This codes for CSVEDRDPQETQYF.

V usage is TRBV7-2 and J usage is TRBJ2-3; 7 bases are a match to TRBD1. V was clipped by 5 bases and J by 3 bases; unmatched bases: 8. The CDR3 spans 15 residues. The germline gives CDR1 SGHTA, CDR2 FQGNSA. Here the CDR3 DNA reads TGTGCCAGCAGCCCAATCGGGACAGCGACAGATACGCAGTATTTT. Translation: CASSPIGTATDTQYF.

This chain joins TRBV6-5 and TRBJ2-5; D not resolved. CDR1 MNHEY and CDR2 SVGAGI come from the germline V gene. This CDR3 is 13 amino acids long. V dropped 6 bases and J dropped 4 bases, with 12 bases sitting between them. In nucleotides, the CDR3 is TGTGCCAGCAGACCCCGTAATACAGAGACCCAGTACTTC. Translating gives CASRPRNTETQYF.

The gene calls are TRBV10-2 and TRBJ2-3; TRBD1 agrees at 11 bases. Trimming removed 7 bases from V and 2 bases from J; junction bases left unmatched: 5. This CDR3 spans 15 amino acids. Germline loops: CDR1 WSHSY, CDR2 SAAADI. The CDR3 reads CASTPGQGVTDTQYF. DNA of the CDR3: TGCGCCAGCACCCCGGGACAGGGGGTCACAGATACGCAGTATTTT.

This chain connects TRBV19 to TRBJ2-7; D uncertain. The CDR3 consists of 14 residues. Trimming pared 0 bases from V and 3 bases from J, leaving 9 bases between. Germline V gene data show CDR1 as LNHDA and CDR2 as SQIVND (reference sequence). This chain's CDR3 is CASSIDGWGYEQYF. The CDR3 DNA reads TGTGCCAGTAGTATAGACGGTTGGGGCTACGAGCAGTACTTC.

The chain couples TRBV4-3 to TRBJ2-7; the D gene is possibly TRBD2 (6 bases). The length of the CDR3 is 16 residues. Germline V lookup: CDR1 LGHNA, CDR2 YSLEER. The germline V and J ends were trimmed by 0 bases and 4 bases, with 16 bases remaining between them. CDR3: CASSQDGSGPGYEQYF. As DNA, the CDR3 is TGCGCCAGCAGCCAAGATGGCAGCGGGCCCGGTTACGAGCAGTACTTC.

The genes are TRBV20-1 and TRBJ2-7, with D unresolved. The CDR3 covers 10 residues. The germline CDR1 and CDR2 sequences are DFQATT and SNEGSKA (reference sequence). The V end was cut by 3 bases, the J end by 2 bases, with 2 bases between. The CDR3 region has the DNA TGCAGTGCTAGCCCCTACGAGCAGTACTTC. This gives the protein CSASPYEQYF.

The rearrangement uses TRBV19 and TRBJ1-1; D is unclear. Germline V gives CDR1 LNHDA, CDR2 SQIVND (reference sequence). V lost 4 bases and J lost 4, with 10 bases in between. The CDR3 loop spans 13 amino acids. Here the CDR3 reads CASSNAASTEAFF. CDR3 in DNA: TGTGCCAGTAGTAATGCGGCTTCCACTGAAGCTTTCTTT.

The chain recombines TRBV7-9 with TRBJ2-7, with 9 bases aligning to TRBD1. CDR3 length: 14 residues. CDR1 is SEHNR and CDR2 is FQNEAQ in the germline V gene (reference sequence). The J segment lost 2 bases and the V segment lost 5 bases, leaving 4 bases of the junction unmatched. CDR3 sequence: CASSQQGATYEQYF. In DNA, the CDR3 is TGTGCCAGCAGCCAACAGGGGGCTACCTACGAGCAGTACTTC.

CDR3 residues: CASSQDYGYGANVLTF. The CDR3 coding sequence is TGCGCCAGCAGCCAAGACTACGGATATGGGGCCAACGTCCTGACTTTC. The V gene is TRBV4-3, the J gene TRBJ2-6; unclear D gene. CDR3 length: 16 residues. V dropped 0 bases and J dropped 3 bases, with 9 bases sitting between them. Germline V gene data show CDR1 as LGHNA and CDR2 as YSLEER.

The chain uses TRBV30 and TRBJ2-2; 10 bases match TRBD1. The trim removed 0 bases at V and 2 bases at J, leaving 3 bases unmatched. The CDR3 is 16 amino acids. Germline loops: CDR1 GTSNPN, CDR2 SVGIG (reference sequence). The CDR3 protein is CAWSVWDRGNTGELFF. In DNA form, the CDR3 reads TGTGCCTGGAGTGTATGGGACAGGGGAAACACCGGGGAGCTGTTTTTT.

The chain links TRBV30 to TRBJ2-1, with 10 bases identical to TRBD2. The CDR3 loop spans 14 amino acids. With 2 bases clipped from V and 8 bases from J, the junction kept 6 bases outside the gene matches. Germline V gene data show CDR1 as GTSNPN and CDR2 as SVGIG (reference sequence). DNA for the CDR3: TGTGCCTGGAGTTTGAGCGGGGGGGCATATGAGCAGTTCTTC. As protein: CAWSLSGGAYEQFF. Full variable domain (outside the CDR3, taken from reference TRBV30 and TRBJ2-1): SQTIHQWPATLVQPVGSPLSLECTVEGTSNPNLYWYRQAAGRGLQLLFYSVGIGQISSEVPQNLSASRPQDRQFILSSKKLLLSDSGFYLCAWSLSGGAYEQFFGPGTRLTVL.

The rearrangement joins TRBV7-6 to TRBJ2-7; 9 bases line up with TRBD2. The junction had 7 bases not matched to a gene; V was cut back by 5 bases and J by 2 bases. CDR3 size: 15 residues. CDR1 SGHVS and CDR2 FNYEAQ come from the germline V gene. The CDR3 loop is CASSALAGRTYEQYF. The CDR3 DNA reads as TGTGCCAGCAGCGCCCTAGCGGGAAGGACCTACGAGCAGTACTTC.

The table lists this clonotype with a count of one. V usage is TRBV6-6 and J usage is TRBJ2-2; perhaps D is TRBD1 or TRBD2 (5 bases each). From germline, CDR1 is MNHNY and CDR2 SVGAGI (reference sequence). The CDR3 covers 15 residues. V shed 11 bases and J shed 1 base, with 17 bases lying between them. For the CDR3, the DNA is TGTGCCCATCGGGGCGATCCCTGGAACACCGGGGAGCTGTTTTTT. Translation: CAHRGDPWNTGELFF.

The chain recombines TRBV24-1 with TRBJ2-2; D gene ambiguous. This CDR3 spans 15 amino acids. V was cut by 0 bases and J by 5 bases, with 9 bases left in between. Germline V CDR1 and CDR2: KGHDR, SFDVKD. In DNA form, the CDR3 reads TGTGCCACCAGTGATTTGTCCCACCAAACCGGGGAGCTGTTTTTT. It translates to CATSDLSHQTGELFF.

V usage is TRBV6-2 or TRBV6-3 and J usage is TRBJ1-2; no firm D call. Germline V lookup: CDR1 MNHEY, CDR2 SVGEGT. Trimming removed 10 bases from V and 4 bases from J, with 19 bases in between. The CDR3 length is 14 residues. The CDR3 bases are TGTGCCACCAAGGATCCGGCTATGGGCTATGGCTACACCTTC. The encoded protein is CATKDPAMGYGYTF.

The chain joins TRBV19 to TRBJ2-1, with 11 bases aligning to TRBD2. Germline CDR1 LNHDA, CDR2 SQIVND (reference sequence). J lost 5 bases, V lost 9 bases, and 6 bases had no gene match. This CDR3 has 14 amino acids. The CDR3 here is CASALLAGDNEQFF. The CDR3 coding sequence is TGTGCCAGCGCCCTACTAGCGGGAGACAATGAGCAGTTCTTC.

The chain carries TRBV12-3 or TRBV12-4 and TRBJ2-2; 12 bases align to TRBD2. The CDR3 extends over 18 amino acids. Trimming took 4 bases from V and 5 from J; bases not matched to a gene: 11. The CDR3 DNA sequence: TGTGCCAGCAGTTCGACCGGGACTAGCGGGCAGAAGACCGGGGAGCTGTTTTTT. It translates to CASSSTGTSGQKTGELFF.

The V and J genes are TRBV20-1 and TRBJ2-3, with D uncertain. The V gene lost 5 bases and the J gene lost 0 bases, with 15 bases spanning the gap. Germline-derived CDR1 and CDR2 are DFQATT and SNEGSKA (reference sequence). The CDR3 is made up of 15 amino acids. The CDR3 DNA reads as TGCAGTGCTCGCATGACGGGCACTAGCACAGATACGCAGTATTTT. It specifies CSARMTGTSTDTQYF.

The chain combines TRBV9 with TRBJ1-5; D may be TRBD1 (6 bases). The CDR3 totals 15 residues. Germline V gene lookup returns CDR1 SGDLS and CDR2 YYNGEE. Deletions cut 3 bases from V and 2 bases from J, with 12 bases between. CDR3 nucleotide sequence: TGTGCCAGCAGCGGAGGGGGGGCGGGCAATCAGCCCCAGCATTTT. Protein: CASSGGGAGNQPQHF.

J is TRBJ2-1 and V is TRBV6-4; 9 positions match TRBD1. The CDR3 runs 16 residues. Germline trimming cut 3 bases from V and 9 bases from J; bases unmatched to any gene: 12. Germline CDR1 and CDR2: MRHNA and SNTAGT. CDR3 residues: CASSEAPGQGSGEQFF. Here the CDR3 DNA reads TGTGCCAGCAGTGAAGCCCCGGGACAGGGTAGTGGTGAGCAGTTCTTC.

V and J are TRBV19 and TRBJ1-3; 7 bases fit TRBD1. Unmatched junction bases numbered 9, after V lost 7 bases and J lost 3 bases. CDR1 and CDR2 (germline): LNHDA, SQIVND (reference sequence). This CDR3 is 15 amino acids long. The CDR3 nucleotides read TGTGCCAGTACCCCTTCCGGGACAGTTGGAAACACCATATATTTT. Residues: CASTPSGTVGNTIYF.

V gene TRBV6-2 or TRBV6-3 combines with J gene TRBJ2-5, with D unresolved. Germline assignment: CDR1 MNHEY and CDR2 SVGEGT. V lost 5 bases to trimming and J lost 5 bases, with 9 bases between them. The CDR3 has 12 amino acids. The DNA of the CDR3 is TGTGCCAGCAGTCCTATGTGGGAGACCCAGTACTTC. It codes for CASSPMWETQYF.

This chain's CDR3 is CASTNRLAGDVLYNEQFF. CDR3 coding DNA: TGTGCCAGCACCAACCGACTAGCGGGGGATGTACTTTACAATGAGCAGTTCTTC. The chain couples TRBV12-3 or TRBV12-4 to TRBJ2-1, with TRBD2 matching over 12 bases. The junction had 14 bases not matched to a gene; V was cut back by 7 bases and J by 4 bases. The CDR3 loop spans 18 amino acids.

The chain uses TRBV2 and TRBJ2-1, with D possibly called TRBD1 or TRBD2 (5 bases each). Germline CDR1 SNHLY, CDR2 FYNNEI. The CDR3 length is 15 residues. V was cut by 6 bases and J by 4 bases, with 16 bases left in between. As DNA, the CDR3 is TGTGCCAGCAGACTAGGGGTGAACTTTTACAATGAGCAGTTCTTC. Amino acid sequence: CASRLGVNFYNEQFF.

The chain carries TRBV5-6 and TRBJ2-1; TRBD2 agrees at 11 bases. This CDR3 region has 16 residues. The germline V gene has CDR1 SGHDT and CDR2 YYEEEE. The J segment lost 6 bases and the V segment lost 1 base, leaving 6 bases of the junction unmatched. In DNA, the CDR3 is TGTGCCAGCAGCTTGTCTGGACTAGCGGGCTCCAATGAGCAGTTCTTC. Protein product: CASSLSGLAGSNEQFF.